These T cell receptor beta chains were read from a single sample in a study of OX40 agonist ivuxolimab in advanced cancers. The data were produced by immunoSEQ multiplex PCR, yet TCRdb's version contains in-frame clones alone and is incomplete. The profile shows 10,000 to 15,000 clones, around 80% of them singletons. The input for sequencing was CD4+ or CD8+ T cells sorted from blood, taken in a trial of the OX40 agonist ivuxolimab. These TCRs come from an adult with an advanced solid tumor such as melanoma, head and neck, liver or kidney cancer. Both conserved end residues are part of each CDR3. A D gene is named only where the DNA matches it firmly. Some rows mark clone size as missing; the rest say once, few, many or name a class of expanded clone.

large	TRBV30	-	TRBJ2-1	TGTGCCTGGAGGTCCTGGGGGGAACCACCGAGCTCCTACAATGAGCAGTTCTTC	CAWRSWGEPPSSYNEQFF
-	TRBV15	TRBD2	TRBJ2-1	TGTGCCACCAGCGAGTCACTAGCGGGAGTCGGGAATGAGCAGTTCTTC	CATSESLAGVGNEQFF
once	TRBV5-5	-	TRBJ1-1	TGTGCCAGCAGCGCCGGGTCTTTTGGAGGAGCTTTCTTT	CASSAGSFGGAFF
-	TRBV28	-	TRBJ2-1	TGTGCCAGCTCTTATTACAATGAGCAGTTCTTC	CASSYYNEQFF
few	TRBV19	-	TRBJ1-5	TGTGCCAGTACGTGGGAGAGCAATCAGCCCCAGCATTTT	CASTWESNQPQHF
-	TRBV27	-	TRBJ1-2	TGTGCCAGCAGTCTCACAGGGAGAGCTCGGGGCTACACCTTC	CASSLTGRARGYTF
-	TRBV19	-	TRBJ2-1	TGTGCCAGTAGTAGAGGAGTTGGAGATGAGCAGTTCTTC	CASSRGVGDEQFF
-	TRBV28	-	TRBJ1-2	TGTGCCAGCAGCCACGAGACGCGGGGAGGAGGCTACACCTTC	CASSHETRGGGYTF
-	TRBV9	-	TRBJ2-5	TGTGCCAGCAGCGTAGTGGGGGACTCAGAGACCCAGTACTTC	CASSVVGDSETQYF
-	TRBV6-5	-	TRBJ1-1	TGTGCCAGCAGTTACTCGATGGCAAACCCAGGTACTGAAGCTTTCTTT	CASSYSMANPGTEAFF
-	TRBV29-1	TRBD2	TRBJ2-1	TGCAGCGTTGAACTAGGACTAGCGGGAGGGCAGGGGTTTGGGACGGAGTTCTTC	CSVELGLAGGQGFGTEFF
-	TRBV7-2	-	TRBJ2-7	TGTGCCAGCAGTTCTTATGGGACAAGCTACGAGCAGTACTTC	CASSSYGTSYEQYF
-	TRBV7-2	TRBD2	TRBJ2-1	TGTGCCAGCAGCGTAGCGGGAGGGCCATATGAGCAGTTCTTC	CASSVAGGPYEQFF
-	TRBV27	TRBD1	TRBJ1-3	TGTGCCAGCAGTTTAAGGGGGCCTGGAAACACCATATATTTT	CASSLRGPGNTIYF
-	TRBV20-1	-	TRBJ2-2	TGCAGTGCTCAATATGGGGAGCTGTTTTTT	CSAQYGELFF
-	TRBV9	TRBD2	TRBJ2-2	TGTGCCAGCAGCTCAACCGCGGGGGGAGTTTCCGGGGAGCTGTTTTTT	CASSSTAGGVSGELFF